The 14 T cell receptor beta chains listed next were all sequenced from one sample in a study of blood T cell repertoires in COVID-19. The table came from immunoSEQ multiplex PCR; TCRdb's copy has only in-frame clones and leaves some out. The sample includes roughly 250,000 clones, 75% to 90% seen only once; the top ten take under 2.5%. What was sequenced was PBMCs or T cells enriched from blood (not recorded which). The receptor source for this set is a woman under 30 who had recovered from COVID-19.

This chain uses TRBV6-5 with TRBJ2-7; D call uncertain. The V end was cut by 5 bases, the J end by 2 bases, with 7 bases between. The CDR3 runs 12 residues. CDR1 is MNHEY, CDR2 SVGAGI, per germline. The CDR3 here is CASSKLTYEQYF. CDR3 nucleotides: TGTGCCAGCAGTAAACTAACCTACGAGCAGTACTTC.

Here the CDR3 DNA reads TGTGCCACCCAGGGTTCTGGCCAGCCCCAGCATTTT. Its protein product is CATQGSGQPQHF. V usage is TRBV6-5 and J usage is TRBJ1-5; perhaps TRBD1 as D (5 bases). V was trimmed by 10 bases and J by 7 bases, leaving 14 bases between them. The CDR3 sequence is 12 residues long. The germline CDR1 and CDR2 sequences are MNHEY and SVGAGI.

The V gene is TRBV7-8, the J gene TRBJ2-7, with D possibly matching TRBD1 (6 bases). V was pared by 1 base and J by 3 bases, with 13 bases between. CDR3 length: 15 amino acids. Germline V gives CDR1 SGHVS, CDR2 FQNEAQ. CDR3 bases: TGTGCCAGCAGCTTAGGGGGTTCACAGGGCTACGAGCAGTACTTC. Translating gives CASSLGGSQGYEQYF.

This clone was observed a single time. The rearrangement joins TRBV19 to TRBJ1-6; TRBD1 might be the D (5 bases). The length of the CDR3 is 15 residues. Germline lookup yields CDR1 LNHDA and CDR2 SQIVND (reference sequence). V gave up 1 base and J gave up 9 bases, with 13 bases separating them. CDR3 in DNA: TGTGCCAGTAGTATAGCGGGGGAAACGTCTTCACCCCTCCACTTT. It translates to CASSIAGETSSPLHF. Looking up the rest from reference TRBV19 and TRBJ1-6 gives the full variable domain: DGGITQSPKYLFRKEGQNVTLSCEQNLNHDAMYWYRQDPGQGLRLIYYSQIVNDFQKGDIAEGYSVSREKKESFPLTVTSAQKNPTAFYLCASSIAGETSSPLHFGNGTRLTVT.

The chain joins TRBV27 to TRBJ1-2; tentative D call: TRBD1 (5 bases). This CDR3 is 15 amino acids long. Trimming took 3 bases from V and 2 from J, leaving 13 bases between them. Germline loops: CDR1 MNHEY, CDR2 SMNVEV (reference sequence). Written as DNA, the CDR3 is TGTGCCAGCAGTTTCCGGGGGAACGCGAACTATGGCTACACCTTC. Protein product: CASSFRGNANYGYTF.

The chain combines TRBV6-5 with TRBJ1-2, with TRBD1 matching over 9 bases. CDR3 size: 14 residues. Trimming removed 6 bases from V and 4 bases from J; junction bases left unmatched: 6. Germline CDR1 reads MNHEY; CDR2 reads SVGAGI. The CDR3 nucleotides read TGTGCCAGCAGGATACAGGGGGCAGGCTATGGCTACACCTTC. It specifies CASRIQGAGYGYTF.

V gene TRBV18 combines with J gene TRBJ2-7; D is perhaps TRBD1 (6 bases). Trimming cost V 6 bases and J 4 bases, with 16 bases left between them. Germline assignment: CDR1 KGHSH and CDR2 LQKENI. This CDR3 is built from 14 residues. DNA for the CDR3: TGTGCCAGCTCGGGCAGGGACACCCATTACGAGCAGTACTTC. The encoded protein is CASSGRDTHYEQYF.

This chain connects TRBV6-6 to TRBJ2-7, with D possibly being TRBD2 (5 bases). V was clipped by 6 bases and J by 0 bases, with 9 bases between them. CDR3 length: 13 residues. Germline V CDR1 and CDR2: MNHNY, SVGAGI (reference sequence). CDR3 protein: CASRPGNSYEQYF. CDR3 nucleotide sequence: TGTGCCAGCAGGCCCGGGAACTCCTACGAGCAGTACTTC.

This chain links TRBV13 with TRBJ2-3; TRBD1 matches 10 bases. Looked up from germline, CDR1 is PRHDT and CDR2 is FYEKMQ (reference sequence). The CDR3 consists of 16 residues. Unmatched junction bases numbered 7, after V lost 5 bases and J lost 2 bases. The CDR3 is CASSRPGTGVTDTQYF. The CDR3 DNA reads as TGTGCCAGCAGCCGACCCGGGACAGGGGTCACAGATACGCAGTATTTT.

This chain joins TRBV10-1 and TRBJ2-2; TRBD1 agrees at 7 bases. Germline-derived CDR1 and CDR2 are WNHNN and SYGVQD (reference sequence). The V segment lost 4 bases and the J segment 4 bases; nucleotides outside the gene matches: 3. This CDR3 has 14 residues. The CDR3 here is CASSGGTVTGELFF. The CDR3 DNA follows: TGCGCCAGCAGTGGAGGGACAGTCACCGGGGAGCTGTTTTTT.

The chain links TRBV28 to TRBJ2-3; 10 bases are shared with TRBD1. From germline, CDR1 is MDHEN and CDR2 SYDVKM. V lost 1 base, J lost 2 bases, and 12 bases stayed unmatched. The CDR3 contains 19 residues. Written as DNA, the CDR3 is TGTGCCAGCAGTTTATCTCTCGGGACAGGGGTCCGCTTCACAGATACGCAGTATTTT. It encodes CASSLSLGTGVRFTDTQYF. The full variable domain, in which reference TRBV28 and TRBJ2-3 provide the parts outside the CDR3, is DVKVTQSSRYLVKRTGEKVFLECVQDMDHENMFWYRQDPGLGLRLIYFSYDVKMKEKGDIPEGYSVSREKKERFSLILESASTNQTSMYLCASSLSLGTGVRFTDTQYFGPGTRLTVL.

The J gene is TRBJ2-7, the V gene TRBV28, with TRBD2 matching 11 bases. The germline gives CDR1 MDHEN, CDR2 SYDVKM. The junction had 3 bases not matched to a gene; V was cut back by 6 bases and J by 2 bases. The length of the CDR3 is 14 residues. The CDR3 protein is CASRLAGGAYEQYF. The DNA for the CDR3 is TGTGCCAGCAGATTAGCGGGGGGGGCCTACGAGCAGTACTTC.

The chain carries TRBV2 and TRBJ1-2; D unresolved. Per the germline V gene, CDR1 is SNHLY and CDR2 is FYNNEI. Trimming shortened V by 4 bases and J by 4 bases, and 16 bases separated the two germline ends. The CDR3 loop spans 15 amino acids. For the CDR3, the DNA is TGTGCCAGCAGTGGTCCTTCACACAGATCCTATGGCTACACCTTC. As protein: CASSGPSHRSYGYTF.

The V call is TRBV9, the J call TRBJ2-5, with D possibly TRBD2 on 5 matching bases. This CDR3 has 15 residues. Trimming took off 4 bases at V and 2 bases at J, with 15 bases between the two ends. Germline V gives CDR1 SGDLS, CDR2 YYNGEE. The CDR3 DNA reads TGTGCCAGCAGCCCCGCGGGCTCGGTGCAAGAGACCCAGTACTTC. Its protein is CASSPAGSVQETQYF.